The 14 T cell receptor beta chains below come from one sample, sequenced in a study of blood T cells in healthy people across ages. PCR was performed a second time for roughly 7 to 11 cycles using a sample-barcoded 5' primer and a J-beta primer mix. Each CDR3 protein gets one entry after TCRdb re-called the 5' RACE reads with MiXCR. The repertoire holds roughly 500,000 distinct CDR3 sequences, with around 24% as singletons. The data were also submitted as part of a second study, on T cells of mothers and their children.

Input material: blood. These receptors came from a boy aged 10-17 years in good health.

To note about this clonotype: At one of its ends the junction is not consistent with the germline gene, which may arise from a read error. V gene TRBV7-2 combines with J gene TRBJ1-1, with D perhaps TRBD1 (5 bases). The CDR3 consists of 13 residues. In germline, CDR1 is SGHTA, CDR2 FQGNSA. CDR3 loop: CASRRGWGSDAFF. CDR3 DNA: TGTGCCAGCAGAAGGGGTTGGGGCAGTGACGCTTTCTTC.

This clonotype turned up a few times. The gene calls are TRBV15 and TRBJ2-5, with D possibly matching TRBD2 (5 bases). The tail of the sequence fits TRBJ2-1 better, so the J call may be wrong. The CDR3 has 14 residues. CDR1 and CDR2 from the germline V gene are LNHNV and YYDKDF (reference sequence). CDR3 coding DNA: TGTGCCACCAGCAGAAGCGGACTGGGGAATGAGCAGTTCTTC. Amino acids: CATSRSGLGNEQFF.

This clonotype has only a few counts. CDR3 protein: CASSPGWDTVSNEQFF. The CDR3 DNA reads as TGTGCCAGCTCACCAGGCTGGGACACTGTCTCCAATGAGCAGTTCTTC. The chain links TRBV18 to TRBJ2-1; perhaps TRBD1 as D (6 bases). CDR1 is KGHSH and CDR2 is LQKENI in the germline V gene. This CDR3 has 16 residues. Trimming shortened V by 2 bases and J by 6 bases, and 17 bases separated the two germline ends. The variable domain in full, completed from reference TRBV18 and TRBJ2-1, reads NAGVMQNPRHLVRRRGQEARLRCSPMKGHSHVYWYRQLPEEGLKFMVYLQKENIIDESGMPKERFSAEFPKEGPSILRIQQVVRGDSAAYFCASSPGWDTVSNEQFFGPGTRLTVL.

This chain links TRBV29-1 with TRBJ2-5; 9 bases are shared with TRBD2. The J call is in doubt because the DNA end fits TRBJ2-1 better. Germline CDR1 reads SQVTM; CDR2 reads ANQGSEA. The CDR3 is 15 amino acids. The CDR3 sequence: CSVSKAGGPYNEQFF. In nucleotides, the CDR3 is TGCAGCGTCTCCAAGGCGGGAGGGCCTTACAATGAGCAGTTCTTC.

The CDR3 region has the DNA TGTGCCAGCAGTTACGCACCGGGACAGGCGAACAATGAGCAGTTCTTC. Translating gives CASSYAPGQANNEQFF. This chain joins TRBV6-6 and TRBJ2-1; 8 nucleotides line up with TRBD1. CDR1 and CDR2 from the germline V gene are MNHNY and SVGAGI (reference sequence). J was trimmed by 5 bases and V by 2 bases; bases with no gene match: 8. CDR3 size: 16 residues.

In this sample, this clonotype turned up a few times. The chain employs TRBV20-1 and TRBJ2-1; 7 nucleotides align to TRBD2. CDR1 and CDR2 (germline): DFQATT, SNEGSKA (reference sequence). With 0 bases clipped from V and 2 bases from J, the junction kept 7 bases outside the gene matches. The CDR3 is 16 residues long. CDR3 amino acids: CSARDGREITYNEQFF. In DNA, the CDR3 is TGCAGTGCTAGAGATGGGCGGGAGATAACCTACAATGAGCAGTTCTTC.

The chain uses TRBV9 and TRBJ1-2; D is undetermined. The germline V gene encodes CDR1 SGDLS and CDR2 YYNGEE. The CDR3 consists of 13 residues. V was trimmed by 6 bases and J by 0 bases, leaving 9 bases between them. The CDR3 coding sequence is TGTGCCAGCATGTCCGGGACTAACTATGGCTACACCTTC. Its translation is CASMSGTNYGYTF.

The chain couples TRBV18 to TRBJ2-1, with TRBD2 as a possible D gene (6 bases). Germline V CDR1 and CDR2: KGHSH, LQKENI. The V gene lost 2 bases and the J gene lost 4 bases, with 12 bases spanning the gap. CDR3 size: 15 residues. CDR3 DNA sequence: TGTGCCAGCTCACCATCCGGGAGACCGTACAATGAGCAGTTCTTC. This gives the protein CASSPSGRPYNEQFF. Full variable domain (outside the CDR3, taken from reference TRBV18 and TRBJ2-1): NAGVMQNPRHLVRRRGQEARLRCSPMKGHSHVYWYRQLPEEGLKFMVYLQKENIIDESGMPKERFSAEFPKEGPSILRIQQVVRGDSAAYFCASSPSGRPYNEQFFGPGTRLTVL.

This sequence joins TRBV6-2 or TRBV6-3 and TRBJ1-1; D uncertain. The V end was cut by 2 bases, the J end by 1 base, with 8 bases between. This CDR3 has 14 amino acids. Germline CDR1 reads MNHEY; CDR2 reads SVGEGT. CDR3 nucleotide sequence: TGTGCCAGCAGTTACGATCCGGGGAACACTGAAGCTTTCTTT. As protein: CASSYDPGNTEAFF.

The chain recombines TRBV20-1 with TRBJ2-7; 8 positions match TRBD1. With V trimmed by 1 base and J by 3 bases, 5 bases remained unmatched. Germline assignment: CDR1 DFQATT and CDR2 SNEGSKA (reference sequence). The length of the CDR3 is 14 residues. The CDR3 nucleotides are TGCAGTGCTAGAGGAACAGGGGGTTACTACGAGCAGTACTTC. This codes for CSARGTGGYYEQYF.

This clonotype has only a few counts. The chain uses TRBV5-1 and TRBJ2-1; 8 nucleotides align to TRBD2. The V segment lost 4 bases and the J segment 8 bases; nucleotides outside the gene matches: 17. The CDR3 has 17 residues. Germline-derived CDR1 and CDR2 are SGHRS and YFSETQ. CDR3 DNA: TGCGCCAGCAGCCCGGCCCTAAGCGGGAGTATGTTCTATGAGCAGTTCTTC. Translated, it gives CASSPALSGSMFYEQFF. Together with reference TRBV5-1 and TRBJ2-1, the CDR3 gives the full variable domain: KAGVTQTPRYLIKTRGQQVTLSCSPISGHRSVSWYQQTPGQGLQFLFEYFSETQRNKGNFPGRFSGRQFSNSRSEMNVSTLELGDSALYLCASSPALSGSMFYEQFFGPGTRLTVL.

This clonotype was counted between two and nine times. The genes are TRBV28 and TRBJ2-3, with TRBD2 matching 11 bases. V shed 6 bases, J shed 1 base, and the junction held 9 bases outside the gene matches. The CDR3 totals 17 residues. The V gene's germline CDR1 is MDHEN and CDR2 SYDVKM. The CDR3 sequence: CASSPTSGNVGTDTQYF. CDR3 nucleotide sequence: TGTGCCAGCAGCCCGACTAGCGGGAACGTTGGCACAGATACGCAGTATTTT.

The gene calls are TRBV7-9 and TRBJ1-1; the D gene is possibly TRBD1 (5 bases). Per germline, CDR1 SEHNR and CDR2 FQNEAQ (reference sequence). V shed 1 base and J shed 6 bases, with 15 bases lying between them. CDR3 length: 15 amino acids. The CDR3 here is CASSLGQGLISEAFF. The CDR3 DNA reads as TGTGCCAGCAGCTTAGGGCAGGGATTGATCTCTGAAGCTTTCTTT.

V usage is TRBV5-1 and J usage is TRBJ2-2; D call uncertain. The CDR3 is 16 amino acids. Trimming pared 1 base from V and 1 base from J, leaving 11 bases between. Germline lookup yields CDR1 SGHRS and CDR2 YFSETQ. The CDR3 reads CASSLQIAWNTGELFF. For the CDR3, the DNA is TGCGCCAGCAGCTTGCAGATAGCCTGGAACACCGGGGAGCTGTTTTTT.